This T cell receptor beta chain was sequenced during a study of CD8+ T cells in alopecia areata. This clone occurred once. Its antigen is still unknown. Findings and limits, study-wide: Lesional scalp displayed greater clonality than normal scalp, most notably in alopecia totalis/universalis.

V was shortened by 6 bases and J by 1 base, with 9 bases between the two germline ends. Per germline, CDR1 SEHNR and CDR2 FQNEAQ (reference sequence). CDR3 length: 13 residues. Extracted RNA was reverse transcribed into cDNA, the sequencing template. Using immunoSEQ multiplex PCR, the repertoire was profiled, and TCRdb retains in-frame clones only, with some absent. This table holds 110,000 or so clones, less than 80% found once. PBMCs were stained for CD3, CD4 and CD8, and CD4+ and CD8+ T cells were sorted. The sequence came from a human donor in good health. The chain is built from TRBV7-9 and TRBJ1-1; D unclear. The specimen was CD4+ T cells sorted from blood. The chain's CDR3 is CASSFRRNTEAFF. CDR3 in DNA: TGTGCCAGCAGTTTCCGAAGGAACACTGAAGCTTTCTTT.